Listed here are 10 T cell receptor beta chains from one sample, sequenced in a study of beta chain features in type 1 diabetes (dated by TCRdb to the late 2010s). Receptor libraries were prepared by the immunoSEQ multiplex PCR assay. All of the isolated RNA was reverse transcribed with the High Capacity cDNA Reverse Transcription Kit, so expressed TCRB transcripts were sequenced. The table was pulled from immuneACCESS by TCRdb, which kept in-frame rearrangements only. Such tables lose some clones; where checked, under half of the loss comes from unresolved V genes, and the rest has no known cause. The sample table contains some 660,000 clones; only one count was recorded for about 14% of them. The top ten clones comprise 0.04% of the sample. Antigens for these TCRs are unknown. Findings and caveats that apply to the study as a whole: A moderate but significant shortening of TCRB CDR3 length was observed in type 1 diabetes patients in all four CD4+ subsets.

The sequenced sample consisted of naive CD4+ T cells from blood. The cell subset or site label here, explained by the study, means: true naive CD4+ T cells. Receptors were obtained from a man between 18 and 35 years old with type 1 diabetes.

CDR3 sequence: CASSPSGRYYEQYF. For the CDR3, the DNA is TGTGCCAGCAGTCCTAGCGGGAGGTACTACGAGCAGTACTTC. The chain joins TRBV25-1 to TRBJ2-5; 11 bases are shared with TRBD2. The end of the DNA aligns better with TRBJ2-7, so the J call may be wrong. The CDR3 loop spans 14 amino acids. Germline V gene sequence: CDR1 MGHDK, CDR2 SYGVNS.

This clone was picked up a small number of times. V is TRBV30 and J is TRBJ2-1; D remains ambiguous. The germline V and J ends were trimmed by 1 base and 2 bases, with 12 bases remaining between them. CDR1 and CDR2 (germline): GTSNPN, SVGIG (reference sequence). This CDR3 spans 15 amino acids. In nucleotides, the CDR3 is TGTGCCTGGAGTGATGGTGGTGGGGCCTACAATGAGCAGTTCTTC. Translation gives CAWSDGGGAYNEQFF. Supplemented by reference TRBV30 and TRBJ2-1, the full variable domain reads SQTIHQWPATLVQPVGSPLSLECTVEGTSNPNLYWYRQAAGRGLQLLFYSVGIGQISSEVPQNLSASRPQDRQFILSSKKLLLSDSGFYLCAWSDGGGAYNEQFFGPGTRLTVL.

This clone was observed a few times. The chain recombines TRBV30 with TRBJ1-2; D ambiguous. The CDR3 is made up of 11 amino acids. Germline-derived CDR1 and CDR2 are GTSNPN and SVGIG (reference sequence). V lost 2 bases to trimming and J lost 4 bases, with 5 bases between them. The CDR3 region is CAWSQSYGYTF. The DNA of the CDR3 is TGTGCCTGGAGTCAAAGCTATGGCTACACCTTC.

This clone was picked up a small number of times. At one boundary the junction diverges from the germline segment, which might be a read error. The chain has TRBV7-7 and TRBJ2-5; 12 bases are a match to TRBD2. The germline V gene has CDR1 SSHAT and CDR2 FNYEAQ (reference sequence). There are 15 residues in the CDR3. The CDR3 DNA reads TGTGCTAGCAGCTTAATTCTAGCGGGAGGGAAGACCCAGTACTTC. It yields the protein CASSLILAGGKTQYF.

Only a few counts were recorded for this clone. J is TRBJ1-6 and V is TRBV6-5; the D gene is possibly TRBD1 (6 bases). V was trimmed by 2 bases and J by 5 bases, leaving 13 bases between them. Germline loops: CDR1 MNHEY, CDR2 SVGAGI. The CDR3 is made up of 16 amino acids. CDR3 coding DNA: TGTGCCAGCAGTTACGCTAGGACAGTCCATAATTCACCCCTCCACTTT. As protein: CASSYARTVHNSPLHF.

V usage is TRBV7-9 and J usage is TRBJ1-2, with 7 positions matching TRBD1. Germline CDR1 SEHNR, CDR2 FQNEAQ (reference sequence). The CDR3 covers 16 residues. Trimming at V came to 5 bases and at J to 8 bases, leaving 17 bases not matched to a gene. The CDR3 DNA sequence: TGTGCCAGCAGCAACCAAGACAGGGCGGCTTTTGGGGGCTACACCTTC. Its translation is CASSNQDRAAFGGYTF.

This clone was seen more than once but under ten times. V usage is TRBV6-5 and J usage is TRBJ1-6, with TRBD1 matching 8 bases. V gave up 10 bases and J gave up 14 bases; unmatched junction bases: 13. Germline V gives CDR1 MNHEY, CDR2 SVGAGI. The CDR3 sequence is 13 residues long. Written as DNA, the CDR3 is TGTGCCACCTACCGGGACAGGCCCTCGTCCCTCCACTTT. Translated: CATYRDRPSSLHF.

This clone was counted between two and nine times. This chain uses TRBV30 with TRBJ1-4, with a weak D call TRBD1 (5 bases). The V gene's germline CDR1 is GTSNPN and CDR2 SVGIG (reference sequence). V gave up 0 bases and J gave up 8 bases, with 13 bases separating them. This CDR3 spans 14 amino acids. CDR3 loop: CAWSVGRGLEKLFF. CDR3 DNA sequence: TGTGCCTGGAGTGTTGGGAGGGGCCTGGAAAAACTGTTTTTT.

This clone was detected a few times. The rearrangement joins TRBV4-1 to TRBJ2-5; D not resolved. Trimming removed 2 bases at V and 4 bases at J, with 8 bases between. There are 13 residues in the CDR3. The germline V gene has CDR1 MGHRA and CDR2 YSYEKL. This CDR3 reads CASSQPSGETQYF. The CDR3 nucleotides read TGCGCCAGCAGCCAACCCTCGGGAGAGACCCAGTACTTC.

V and J are TRBV7-8 and TRBJ1-2, with D unclear. Germline V gives CDR1 SGHVS, CDR2 FQNEAQ. Trimming took 5 bases from V and 8 from J, leaving 9 bases between them. CDR3 length equals 11 residues. The CDR3 coding sequence is TGTGCCAGCAGCCGGGGTTCGGGCTACACCTTC. This encodes CASSRGSGYTF. The variable domain in full, completed from reference TRBV7-8 and TRBJ1-2, reads GAGVSQSPRYKVAKRGQDVALRCDPISGHVSLFWYQQALGQGPEFLTYFQNEAQLDKSGLPSDRFFAERPEGSVSTLKIQRTQQEDSAVYLCASSRGSGYTFGSGTRLTVV.